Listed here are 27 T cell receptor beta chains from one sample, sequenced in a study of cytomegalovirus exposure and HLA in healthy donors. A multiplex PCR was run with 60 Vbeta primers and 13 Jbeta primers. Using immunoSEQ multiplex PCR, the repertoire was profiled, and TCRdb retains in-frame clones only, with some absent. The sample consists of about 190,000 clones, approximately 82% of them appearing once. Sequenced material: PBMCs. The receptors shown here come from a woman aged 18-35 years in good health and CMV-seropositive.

DNA of the CDR3: TGTGCCAGCAGTAGACCCGGGACAATGGTCGGGGAGCTGTTTTTT. This encodes CASSRPGTMVGELFF. The chain couples TRBV6-5 to TRBJ2-2; D is possibly TRBD1 (6 bases). V was cut by 5 bases and J by 7 bases, with 17 bases left in between. Germline assignment: CDR1 MNHEY and CDR2 SVGAGI. CDR3 length: 15 amino acids.

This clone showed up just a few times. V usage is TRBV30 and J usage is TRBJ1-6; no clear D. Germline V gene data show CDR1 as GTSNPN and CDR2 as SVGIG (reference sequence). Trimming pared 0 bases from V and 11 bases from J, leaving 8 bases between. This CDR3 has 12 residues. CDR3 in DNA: TGTGCCTGGAGTGTAGAGATTCCACCCCTCCACTTT. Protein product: CAWSVEIPPLHF. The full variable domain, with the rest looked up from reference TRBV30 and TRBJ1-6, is SQTIHQWPATLVQPVGSPLSLECTVEGTSNPNLYWYRQAAGRGLQLLFYSVGIGQISSEVPQNLSASRPQDRQFILSSKKLLLSDSGFYLCAWSVEIPPLHFGNGTRLTVT.

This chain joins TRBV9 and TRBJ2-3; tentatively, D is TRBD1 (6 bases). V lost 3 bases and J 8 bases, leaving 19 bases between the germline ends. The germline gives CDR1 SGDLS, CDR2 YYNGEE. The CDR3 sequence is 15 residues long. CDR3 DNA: TGTGCCAGCAGCGCACTGACCCAGGGGCTGGGTACGCAGTATTTT. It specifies CASSALTQGLGTQYF.

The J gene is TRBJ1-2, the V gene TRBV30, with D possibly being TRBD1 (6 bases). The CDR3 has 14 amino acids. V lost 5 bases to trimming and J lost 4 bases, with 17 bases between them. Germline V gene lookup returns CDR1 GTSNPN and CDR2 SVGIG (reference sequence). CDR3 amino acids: CAWVSRGRFYGYTF. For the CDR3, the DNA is TGTGCCTGGGTTTCCAGGGGAAGATTCTATGGCTACACCTTC.

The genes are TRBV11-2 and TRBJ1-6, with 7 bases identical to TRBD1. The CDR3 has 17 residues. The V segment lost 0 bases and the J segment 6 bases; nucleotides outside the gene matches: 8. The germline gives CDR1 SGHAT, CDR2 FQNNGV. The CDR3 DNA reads TGTGCCAGCAGCTTAGATATATCGGGACAGCTTAATTCACCCCTCCACTTT. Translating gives CASSLDISGQLNSPLHF.

In DNA, the CDR3 is TGTGCCAGCAGCCTCCCACCAGGACAGGGGCGCGCTGGGGATGAAGCTTTCTTT. Translating it yields CASSLPPGQGRAGDEAFF. This chain links TRBV7-9 with TRBJ1-1, with 9 bases aligning to TRBD1. The CDR3 is made up of 18 amino acids. V was pared by 5 bases and J by 7 bases, with 20 bases of the junction left unmatched. Per germline, CDR1 SEHNR and CDR2 FQNEAQ (reference sequence).

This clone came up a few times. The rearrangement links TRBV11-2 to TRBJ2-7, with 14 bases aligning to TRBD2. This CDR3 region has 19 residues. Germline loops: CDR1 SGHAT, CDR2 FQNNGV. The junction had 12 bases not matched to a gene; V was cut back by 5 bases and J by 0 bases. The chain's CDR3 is CASSPTGTSGGRSSYEQYF. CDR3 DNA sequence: TGTGCCAGCAGCCCGACGGGGACTAGCGGGGGAAGGAGCTCCTACGAGCAGTACTTC.

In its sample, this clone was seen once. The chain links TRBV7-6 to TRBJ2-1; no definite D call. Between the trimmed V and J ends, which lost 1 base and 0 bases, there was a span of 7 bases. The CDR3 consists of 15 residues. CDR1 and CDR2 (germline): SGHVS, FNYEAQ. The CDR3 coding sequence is TGTGCCAGCAGCTTAGGTCTTTCCTCCTACAATGAGCAGTTCTTC. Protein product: CASSLGLSSYNEQFF.

CDR3 protein: CASSLGSGADTQYF. CDR3 nucleotides: TGTGCCAGCAGCTTAGGGTCAGGGGCAGATACGCAGTATTTT. The V and J genes are TRBV11-3 and TRBJ2-3, with D possibly matching TRBD1 (6 bases). The CDR3 runs to 14 residues. V lost 1 base, J lost 4 bases, and 9 bases lay in between. The germline CDR1 and CDR2 sequences are SGHNT and YENEEA.

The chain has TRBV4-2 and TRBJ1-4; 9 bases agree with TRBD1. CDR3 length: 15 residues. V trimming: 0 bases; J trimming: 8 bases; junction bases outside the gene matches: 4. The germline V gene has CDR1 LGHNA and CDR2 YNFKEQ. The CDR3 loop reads CASSQDHRGREKLFF. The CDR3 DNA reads TGTGCCAGCAGCCAAGATCACAGGGGGCGCGAAAAACTGTTTTTT.

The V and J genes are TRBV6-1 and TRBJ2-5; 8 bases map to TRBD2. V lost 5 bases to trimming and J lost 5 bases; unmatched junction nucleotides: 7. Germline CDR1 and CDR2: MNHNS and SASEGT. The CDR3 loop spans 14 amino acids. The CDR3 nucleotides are TGTGCCAGCAGTCCATTTAGCGGGGTGGAGACCCAGTACTTC. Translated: CASSPFSGVETQYF.

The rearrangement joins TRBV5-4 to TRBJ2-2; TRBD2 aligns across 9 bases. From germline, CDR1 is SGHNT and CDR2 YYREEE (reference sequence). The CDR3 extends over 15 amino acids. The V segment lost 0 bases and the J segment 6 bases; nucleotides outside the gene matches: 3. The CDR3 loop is CASSLVAGVPGELFF. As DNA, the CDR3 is TGTGCCAGCAGCTTGGTAGCGGGGGTTCCCGGGGAGCTGTTTTTT.

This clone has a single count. The CDR3 reads CASSTTGRPNYGYTF. The CDR3 nucleotides are TGTGCCAGTAGTACCACAGGGCGTCCTAACTATGGCTACACCTTC. V gene TRBV19 combines with J gene TRBJ1-2; possible D gene TRBD1, 6 bases. The CDR3 consists of 15 residues. The germline V and J ends were trimmed by 4 bases and 0 bases, with 12 bases remaining between them. In germline, CDR1 is LNHDA, CDR2 SQIVND (reference sequence).

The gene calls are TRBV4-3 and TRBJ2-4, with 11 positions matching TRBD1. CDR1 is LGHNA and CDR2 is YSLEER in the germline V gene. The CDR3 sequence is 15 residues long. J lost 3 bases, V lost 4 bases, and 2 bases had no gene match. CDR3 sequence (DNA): TGCGCCAGCAGCCCGGGACAGGGGGACAAAAACATTCAGTACTTC. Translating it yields CASSPGQGDKNIQYF.

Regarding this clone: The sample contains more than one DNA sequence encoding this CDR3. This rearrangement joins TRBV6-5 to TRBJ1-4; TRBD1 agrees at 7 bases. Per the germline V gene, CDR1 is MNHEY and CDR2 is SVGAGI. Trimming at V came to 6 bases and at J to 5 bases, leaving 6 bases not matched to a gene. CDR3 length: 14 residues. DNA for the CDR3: TGTGCCAGCAGGAAGGGGGCAGGGAATGAAAAACTGTTTTTT. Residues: CASRKGAGNEKLFF.

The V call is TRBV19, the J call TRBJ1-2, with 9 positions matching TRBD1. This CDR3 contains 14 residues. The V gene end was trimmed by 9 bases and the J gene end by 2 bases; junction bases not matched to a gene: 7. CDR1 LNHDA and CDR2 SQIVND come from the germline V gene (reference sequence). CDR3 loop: CARGPGQGNYGYTF. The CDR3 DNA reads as TGTGCCAGGGGGCCGGGACAGGGAAACTATGGCTACACCTTC.

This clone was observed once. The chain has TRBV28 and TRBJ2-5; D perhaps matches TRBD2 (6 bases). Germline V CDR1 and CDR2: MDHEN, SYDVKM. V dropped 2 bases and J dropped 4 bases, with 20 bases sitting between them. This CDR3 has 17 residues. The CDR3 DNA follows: TGTGCCAGCAGTTTAGGGGCTGTGCGGGATTTGCGAGAGACCCAGTACTTC. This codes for CASSLGAVRDLRETQYF.

CDR3 sequence: CASSSFDSNYGYTF. CDR3 DNA sequence: TGTGCCAGCAGCTCCTTTGACAGTAACTATGGCTACACCTTC. The chain combines TRBV28 with TRBJ1-2; D is perhaps TRBD1 (5 bases). The CDR3 is 14 amino acids. Germline CDR1 and CDR2: MDHEN and SYDVKM. V lost 6 bases and J lost 1, with 12 bases in between.

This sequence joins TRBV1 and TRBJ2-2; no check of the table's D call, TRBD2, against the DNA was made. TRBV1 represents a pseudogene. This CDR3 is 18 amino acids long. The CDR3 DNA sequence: TGCACCAGCAGCCAACAAGTTCTAGCGGGGGCGAACACCGGGGAGCTGTTTTTT. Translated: CTSSQQVLAGANTGELFF.

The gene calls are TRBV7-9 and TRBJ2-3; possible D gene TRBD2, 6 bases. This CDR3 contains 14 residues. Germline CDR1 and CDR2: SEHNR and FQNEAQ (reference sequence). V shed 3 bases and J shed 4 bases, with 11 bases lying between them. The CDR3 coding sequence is TGTGCCAGCAGCTTCTCCAGCGGGCCAGATACGCAGTATTTT. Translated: CASSFSSGPDTQYF.

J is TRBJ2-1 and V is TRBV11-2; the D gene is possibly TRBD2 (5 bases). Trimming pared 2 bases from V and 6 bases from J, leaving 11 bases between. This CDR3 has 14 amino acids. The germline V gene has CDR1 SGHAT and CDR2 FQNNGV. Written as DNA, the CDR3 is TGTGCCAGCAGCTTAAGCCTAGCCGGCAATGAGCAGTTCTTC. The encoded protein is CASSLSLAGNEQFF.

CDR3 amino acids: CSGPGIRDYGYTF. CDR3 in DNA: TGCAGCGGTCCGGGTATTCGGGACTATGGCTACACCTTC. The gene calls are TRBV29-1 and TRBJ1-2; no definite D call. The CDR3 has 13 residues. V was pared by 7 bases and J by 3 bases, with 15 bases between. CDR1 and CDR2 from the germline V gene are SQVTM and ANQGSEA.

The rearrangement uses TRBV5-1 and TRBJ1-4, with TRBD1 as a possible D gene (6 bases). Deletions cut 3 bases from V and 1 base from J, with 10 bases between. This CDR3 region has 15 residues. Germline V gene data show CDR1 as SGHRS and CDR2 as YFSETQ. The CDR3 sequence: CASSYSGVTNEKLFF. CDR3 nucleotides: TGCGCCAGCAGCTACTCAGGGGTAACTAATGAAAAACTGTTTTTT.

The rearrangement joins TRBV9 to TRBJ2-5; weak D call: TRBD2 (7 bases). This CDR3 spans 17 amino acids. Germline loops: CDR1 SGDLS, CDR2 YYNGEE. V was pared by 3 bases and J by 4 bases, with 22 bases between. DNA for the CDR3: TGTGCCAGCAGCGCGGGAGAGGGGGGGCTCGGGGCAGAGACCCAGTACTTC. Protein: CASSAGEGGLGAETQYF.

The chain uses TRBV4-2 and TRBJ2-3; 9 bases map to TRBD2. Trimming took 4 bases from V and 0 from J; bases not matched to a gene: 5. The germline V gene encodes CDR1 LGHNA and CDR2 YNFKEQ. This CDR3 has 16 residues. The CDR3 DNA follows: TGTGCCAGCAGCCGCATTAGCGGGGGAAGCACAGATACGCAGTATTTT. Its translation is CASSRISGGSTDTQYF.

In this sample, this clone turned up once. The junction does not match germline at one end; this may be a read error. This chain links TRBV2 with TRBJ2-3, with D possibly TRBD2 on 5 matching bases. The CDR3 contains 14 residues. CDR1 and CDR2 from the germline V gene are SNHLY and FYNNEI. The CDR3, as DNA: TGTGCCAGCAGGGAAGGGAGCCTCACAGATACGCAGTATTTT. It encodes CASREGSLTDTQYF.

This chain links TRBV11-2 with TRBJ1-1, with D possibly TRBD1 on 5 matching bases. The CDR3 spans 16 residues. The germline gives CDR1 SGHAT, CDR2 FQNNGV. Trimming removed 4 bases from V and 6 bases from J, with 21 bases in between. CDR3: CASSSKSTGGSAEAFF. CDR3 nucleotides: TGTGCCAGCAGCTCCAAATCGACCGGGGGTAGTGCTGAAGCTTTCTTT. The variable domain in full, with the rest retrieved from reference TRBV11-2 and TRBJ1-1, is EAGVAQSPRYKIIEKRQSVAFWCNPISGHATLYWYQQILGQGPKLLIQFQNNGVVDDSQLPKDRFSAERLKGVDSTLKIQPAKLEDSAVYLCASSSKSTGGSAEAFFGQGTRLTVV.